These 22 T cell receptor beta chains were sequenced from one sample in a study of T cells after yellow fever vaccination. TCRdb ran MiXCR on the 5' RACE reads and lists one entry per CDR3 protein. The table records roughly 120,000 distinct CDR3 sequences, 7.4% of them present only once. The sample in question was CD4+ T cells sorted from PBMCs, obtained around 10 days after the first yellow fever vaccination. These receptors were obtained from a man in his late teens or twenties who received the YFV17D yellow fever vaccine.

V and J are TRBV20-1 and TRBJ2-5; TRBD2 matches 9 bases. Germline lookup yields CDR1 DFQATT and CDR2 SNEGSKA (reference sequence). The CDR3 sequence is 16 residues long. V lost 5 bases to trimming and J lost 0 bases; unmatched junction nucleotides: 10. The CDR3 reads CSAQPYSGGDQETQYF. Written as DNA, the CDR3 is TGCAGTGCTCAACCTTATAGCGGGGGCGACCAAGAGACCCAGTACTTC.

This clonotype was counted at least ten times. The gene calls are TRBV7-9 and TRBJ1-5; 7 bases are a match to TRBD1. The ends lost 5 bases at V and 7 bases at J; junction bases unmatched: 5. Germline V gene lookup returns CDR1 SEHNR and CDR2 FQNEAQ (reference sequence). The CDR3 is 13 residues long. CDR3 nucleotide sequence: TGTGCCAGCAGCAAAAGGGACAGACAGCCCCAGCATTTT. It yields the protein CASSKRDRQPQHF.

This clonotype appeared many times. The chain employs TRBV20-1 and TRBJ1-1; D perhaps matches TRBD1 (6 bases). This CDR3 spans 14 amino acids. The germline V gene encodes CDR1 DFQATT and CDR2 SNEGSKA (reference sequence). V was clipped by 5 bases and J by 3 bases, with 16 bases between them. The CDR3 sequence is CSAQGQRQYTEAFF. As DNA, the CDR3 is TGCAGTGCTCAAGGACAGCGACAGTACACTGAAGCTTTCTTT.

The sample holds many counts of this clonotype. The V gene is TRBV6-1, the J gene TRBJ2-2; the match to TRBD2 covers 11 bases. V lost 6 bases, J lost 1 base, and 1 base stayed unmatched. Germline lookup yields CDR1 MNHNS and CDR2 SASEGT. This CDR3 has 15 residues. CDR3 amino acids: CASRGLAVNTGELFF. As DNA, the CDR3 is TGTGCCAGCAGGGGACTAGCGGTGAACACCGGGGAGCTGTTTTTT.

This clonotype was seen many times. CDR3 region: CASSLRVTGDTQYF. CDR3 bases: TGCGCCAGCAGCTTGAGGGTTACAGGGGATACGCAGTATTTT. The chain links TRBV5-1 to TRBJ2-3; D perhaps matches TRBD1 (6 bases). Trimming removed 1 base at V and 6 bases at J, with 12 bases between. The CDR3 has 14 residues. In germline, CDR1 is SGHRS, CDR2 YFSETQ.

This clonotype has at least ten counts. The V gene is TRBV5-1, the J gene TRBJ2-5; TRBD2 agrees at 9 bases. Germline V gene sequence: CDR1 SGHRS, CDR2 YFSETQ. This CDR3 is 16 amino acids long. Trimming took 1 base from V and 3 from J; bases not matched to a gene: 7. The CDR3, as DNA: TGCGCCAGCAGCTTGTTAGCTAGCGGGGAGGAAGAGACCCAGTACTTC. Translating it yields CASSLLASGEEETQYF.

This clonotype has at least ten counts. The gene calls are TRBV20-1 and TRBJ1-2, with 7 bases identical to TRBD1. This CDR3 has 12 residues. Germline V gene lookup returns CDR1 DFQATT and CDR2 SNEGSKA (reference sequence). The V segment lost 3 bases and the J segment 6 bases; nucleotides outside the gene matches: 4. The CDR3 protein is CSASSGGDGYTF. DNA for the CDR3: TGCAGTGCTAGTTCAGGGGGTGATGGCTACACCTTC.

This clonotype has at least ten counts. The V and J genes are TRBV7-2 and TRBJ2-1, with 7 bases lining up with TRBD1. This CDR3 region has 13 residues. The germline V gene has CDR1 SGHTA and CDR2 FQGNSA. Trimming at V came to 4 bases and at J to 9 bases, leaving 6 bases not matched to a gene. Written as DNA, the CDR3 is TGTGCCAGCAGCTACCCTCGACAGGGTGAGCAGTTCTTC. Protein sequence: CASSYPRQGEQFF.

This clonotype was found many times. This chain links TRBV18 with TRBJ2-1; no clear D. V was shortened by 3 bases and J by 4 bases, with 7 bases between the two germline ends. This CDR3 is 13 amino acids long. CDR1 is KGHSH, CDR2 LQKENI, per germline. The CDR3 spells CASSPPAYNEQFF. CDR3 DNA: TGTGCCAGCTCACCGCCTGCTTACAATGAGCAGTTCTTC.

This clonotype was found many times. V is TRBV6-5 and J is TRBJ2-1, with D perhaps assigned TRBD1 or TRBD2 (5 bases each). Per the germline V gene, CDR1 is MNHEY and CDR2 is SVGAGI. This CDR3 has 15 amino acids. V was trimmed by 7 bases and J by 5 bases, leaving 18 bases between them. CDR3 DNA sequence: TGTGCCAGCATCGGAACCGGGACCCTGAACAATGAGCAGTTCTTC. Protein sequence: CASIGTGTLNNEQFF.

The sample holds many counts of this clonotype. The J gene is TRBJ2-7, the V gene TRBV6-6; 7 bases agree with TRBD1. Germline V gene sequence: CDR1 MNHNY, CDR2 SVGAGI (reference sequence). The junction had 3 bases not matched to a gene; V was cut back by 5 bases and J by 2 bases. This CDR3 region has 13 residues. CDR3 bases: TGTGCCAGCAGTCGGGACAGAACCTACGAGCAGTACTTC. It codes for CASSRDRTYEQYF.

The chain has TRBV5-8 and TRBJ1-1; D remains ambiguous. CDR1 SGHTS and CDR2 YDEGEE come from the germline V gene. The CDR3 runs to 14 residues. V gave up 0 bases and J gave up 5 bases, with 11 bases separating them. CDR3 nucleotide sequence: TGTGCCAGCAGCTTGGTTTATGGGCGTACTGAAGCTTTCTTT. Translating it yields CASSLVYGRTEAFF. Variable domain in full (rest from reference TRBV5-8 and TRBJ1-1): EAGVTQSPTHLIKTRGQQATLRCSPISGHTSVYWYQQALGLGLQFLLWYDEGEERNRGNFPPRFSGRQFPNYSSELNVNALELEDSALYLCASSLVYGRTEAFFGQGTRLTVV.

This clonotype was found many times. The chain carries TRBV7-2 and TRBJ2-1, with 10 bases that match TRBD2. Unmatched junction bases numbered 10, after V lost 5 bases and J lost 6 bases. This CDR3 is 16 amino acids long. Germline V gene data show CDR1 as SGHTA and CDR2 as FQGNSA. The CDR3 spells CASSILAGGGGNEQFF. CDR3 DNA: TGTGCCAGCAGCATTTTAGCGGGGGGCGGGGGCAATGAGCAGTTCTTC. The variable domain in full, completed from reference TRBV7-2 and TRBJ2-1, reads GAGVSQSPSNKVTEKGKDVELRCDPISGHTALYWYRQSLGQGLEFLIYFQGNSAPDKSGLPSDRFSAERTGGSVSTLTIQRTQQEDSAVYLCASSILAGGGGNEQFFGPGTRLTVL.

This clonotype was detected ten times or more. The chain couples TRBV2 to TRBJ2-7, with D possibly being TRBD1 (6 bases). The CDR3 extends over 12 amino acids. Deletions cut 10 bases from V and 3 bases from J, with 13 bases between. Germline values: CDR1 SNHLY, CDR2 FYNNEI. The CDR3 nucleotides read TGTGCCACCTGGGACAACTACTACGAGCAGTACGTC. Translating it yields CATWDNYYEQYV.

Ten or more counts support this clonotype. V is TRBV2 and J is TRBJ1-5; D is unresolved. V was shortened by 0 bases and J by 3 bases, with 12 bases between the two germline ends. The germline CDR1 and CDR2 sequences are SNHLY and FYNNEI. This CDR3 has 16 residues. CDR3 sequence reads: CASSEADDAVNQPQHF. CDR3 DNA sequence: TGTGCCAGCAGTGAAGCCGACGACGCAGTCAATCAGCCCCAGCATTTT.

The table lists this clonotype with many counts. The CDR3 loop is CASSQELTNTEAFF. As DNA, the CDR3 is TGCGCCAGCAGCCAAGAACTTACGAACACTGAAGCTTTCTTT. The chain recombines TRBV4-3 with TRBJ1-1; no reliable D call. This CDR3 has 14 amino acids. The germline V and J ends were trimmed by 0 bases and 1 base, with 6 bases remaining between them. Germline V gives CDR1 LGHNA, CDR2 YSLEER.

This clonotype was counted ten times or more. This chain joins TRBV12-3 or TRBV12-4 and TRBJ2-3; the D is unclear. Trimming removed 3 bases from V and 6 bases from J, with 7 bases in between. This CDR3 spans 12 amino acids. This CDR3 reads CASSLSWDTQYF. The CDR3 DNA is TGTGCCAGCAGTTTGTCGTGGGATACGCAGTATTTT.

This clonotype was seen at least ten times. The gene calls are TRBV12-3 or TRBV12-4 and TRBJ1-2; D is ambiguous. The CDR3 sequence is 14 residues long. The ends were cut back, 7 bases at V and 8 bases at J, with 20 bases in the middle. The CDR3 region has the DNA TGTGCCAGCACTCTAGGGAGTCTCCGGCCGGGCTACACCTTC. This encodes CASTLGSLRPGYTF.

This clonotype has a count of ten or more. The chain couples TRBV5-1 to TRBJ2-7; possibly TRBD1 for D (6 bases). V was cut by 0 bases and J by 6 bases, with 13 bases left in between. The V gene's germline CDR1 is SGHRS and CDR2 YFSETQ. The CDR3 contains 14 residues. The CDR3 coding sequence is TGCGCCAGCAGCTTGGGGCAGGGGAGATCCGAGCAGTACGTC. Its translation is CASSLGQGRSEQYV.

This clonotype was detected ten times or more. The rearrangement joins TRBV7-2 to TRBJ2-7; TRBD1 might be the D (5 bases). Trimming pared 1 base from V and 3 bases from J, leaving 13 bases between. The CDR3 has 15 amino acids. CDR1 is SGHTA, CDR2 FQGNSA, per germline. This CDR3 is CASSLDRTQSYEQYF. The CDR3 nucleotides read TGTGCCAGCAGCTTAGACAGGACACAAAGCTACGAGCAGTACTTC.

This clonotype was seen at least ten times. V is TRBV5-1 and J is TRBJ1-2; 11 bases fit TRBD1. With 5 bases clipped from V and 5 bases from J, the junction kept 5 bases outside the gene matches. The length of the CDR3 is 14 residues. Germline CDR1 SGHRS, CDR2 YFSETQ. The CDR3 protein is CASRTGTGGYGYTF. The DNA of the CDR3 is TGCGCCAGCAGGACCGGGACAGGGGGGTATGGCTACACCTTC.

The table lists this clonotype with many counts. The CDR3, as DNA: TGTGCCATCAGTGGTTTCGGGGCCTCAGATACGCAGTATTTT. Its protein product is CAISGFGASDTQYF. The chain is built from TRBV10-3 and TRBJ2-3; D tentatively reads TRBD1 or TRBD2 (5 bases each). CDR1 and CDR2 (germline): ENHRY, SYGVKD. This CDR3 comprises 14 residues. The ends were cut back, 4 bases at V and 4 bases at J, with 12 bases in the middle.